This T cell receptor beta chain appears in the sequencing data of a study of vaccination effects on CD4 cells after COVID-19. About the research overall: Everyone in the study got two shots of either the BNT162b2 or mRNA-1273 vaccine. Study-wide results and limits: Late after vaccination, infection- and vaccine-induced clones showed marked clonal contraction.

Upon completion of around 9 days in culture, CD4+ T cells were isolated. This CDR3 region has 12 residues. V gave up 3 bases and J gave up 5 bases, with 8 bases separating them. Remarks on this clone: Its antigen remains unidentified.

The assay was immunoSEQ multiplex PCR, and TCRdb's table has in-frame clones only and misses some. This sample has more than 30,000 clones, with around 74% found just once. This TCR was recovered from a human donor who received a COVID-19 vaccine. The sequences come from CD4+ T cells from PBMCs cultured without peptide, collected before COVID-19 vaccination. The chain is built from TRBV12-3 or TRBV12-4 and TRBJ2-7; D not resolved. This CDR3 is CASSLAGHEQYF. Written as DNA, the CDR3 is TGTGCCAGCAGTTTGGCCGGCCACGAGCAGTACTTC.